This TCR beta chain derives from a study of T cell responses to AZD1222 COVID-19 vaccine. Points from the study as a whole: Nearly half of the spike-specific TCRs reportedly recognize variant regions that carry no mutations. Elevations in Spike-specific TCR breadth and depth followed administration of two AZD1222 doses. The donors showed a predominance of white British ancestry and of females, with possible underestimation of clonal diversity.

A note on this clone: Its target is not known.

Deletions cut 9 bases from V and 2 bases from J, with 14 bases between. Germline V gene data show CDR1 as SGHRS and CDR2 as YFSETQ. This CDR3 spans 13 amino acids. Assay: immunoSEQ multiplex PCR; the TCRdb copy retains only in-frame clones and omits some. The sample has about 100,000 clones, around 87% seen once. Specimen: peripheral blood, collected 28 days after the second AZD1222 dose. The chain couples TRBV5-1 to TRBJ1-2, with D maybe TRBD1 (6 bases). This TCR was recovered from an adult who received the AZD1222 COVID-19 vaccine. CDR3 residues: CATSTGSNYGYTF. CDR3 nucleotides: TGCGCCACCTCGACAGGTAGCAACTATGGCTACACCTTC.